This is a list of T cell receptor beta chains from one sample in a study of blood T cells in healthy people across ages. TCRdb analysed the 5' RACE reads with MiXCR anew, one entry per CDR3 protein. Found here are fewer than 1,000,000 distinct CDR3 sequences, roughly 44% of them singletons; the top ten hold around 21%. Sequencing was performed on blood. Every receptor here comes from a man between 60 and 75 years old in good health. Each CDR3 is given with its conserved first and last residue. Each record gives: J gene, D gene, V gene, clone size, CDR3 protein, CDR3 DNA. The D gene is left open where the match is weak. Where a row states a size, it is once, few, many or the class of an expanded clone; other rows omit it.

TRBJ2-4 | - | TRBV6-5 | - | CASSYVRGLGNIQYF | TGTGCCAGCAGTTACGTGAGGGGTTTGGGAAACATTCAGTACTTC
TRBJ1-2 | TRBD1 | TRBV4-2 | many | CASSQRQGEGGYTF | TGTGCCAGCAGCCAACGCCAGGGGGAAGGTGGCTACACCTTC
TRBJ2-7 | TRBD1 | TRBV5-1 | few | CASSLASGQGSYEQYF | TGCGCCAGCAGCTTGGCCTCGGGACAGGGCTCCTACGAGCAGTACTTC
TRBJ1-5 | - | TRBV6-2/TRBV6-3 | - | CASTQDRSGNQPQHF | TGTGCCAGCACGCAGGACCGGTCGGGCAATCAGCCCCAGCATTTT
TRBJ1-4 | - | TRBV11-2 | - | CASSHSPGANEKLFF | TGTGCCAGCAGCCATTCCCCAGGGGCTAATGAAAAACTGTTTTTT
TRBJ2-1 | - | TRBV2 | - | CASSEPRGSYNEQFF | TGTGCCAGCAGTGAGCCCAGGGGTTCCTACAATGAGCAGTTCTTC
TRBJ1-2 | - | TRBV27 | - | CASSRRGYGYTF | TGTGCCAGCAGTAGGCGGGGTTATGGCTACACCTTC
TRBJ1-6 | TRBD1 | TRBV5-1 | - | CASSVGDRDSPLHF | TGCGCCAGCAGCGTGGGGGACAGGGATTCACCCCTCCACTTT
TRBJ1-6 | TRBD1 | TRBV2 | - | CASRGQTGVNSPLHF | TGTGCCAGCAGGGGACAGACAGGGGTTAATTCACCCCTCCACTTT
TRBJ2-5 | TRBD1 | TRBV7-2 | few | CASSKIDRVETQYF | TGTGCCAGCAGCAAAATTGACAGGGTTGAGACCCAGTACTTC
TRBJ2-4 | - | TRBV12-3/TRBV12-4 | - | CASSFRERGNIQYF | TGTGCCAGCAGTTTTAGGGAGAGGGGGAACATTCAGTACTTC
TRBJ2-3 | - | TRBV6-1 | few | CASSGRGQATQYF | TGTGCCAGCAGTGGCAGGGGACAAGCTACGCAGTATTTT
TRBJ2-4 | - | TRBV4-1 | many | CASSQGPSPKNIQYF | TGCGCCAGCAGCCAAGGTCCTAGCCCCAAAAACATTCAGTACTTC
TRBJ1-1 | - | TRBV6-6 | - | CASSNWGRGNTEAFF | TGTGCCAGCAGTAACTGGGGGAGGGGGAACACTGAAGCTTTCTTT
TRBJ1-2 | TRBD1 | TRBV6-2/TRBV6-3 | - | CASSYGGTGAAGYTF | TGTGCCAGCAGTTACGGGGGCACAGGGGCGGCTGGCTACACCTTC
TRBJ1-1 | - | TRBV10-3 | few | CAISEGVQSLGAEAFF | TGTGCCATCAGTGAGGGAGTTCAAAGCCTGGGGGCTGAAGCTTTCTTT
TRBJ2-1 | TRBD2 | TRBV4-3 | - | CASSQDGGRSGGNEQFF | TGCGCCAGCAGCCAAGATGGGGGGCGTAGCGGGGGTAATGAGCAGTTCTTC
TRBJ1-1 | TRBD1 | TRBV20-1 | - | CSARPMDREAEAFF | TGCAGTGCTAGACCAATGGACAGGGAAGCTGAAGCTTTCTTT
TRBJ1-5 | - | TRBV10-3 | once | CAISAVRSNQPQHF | TGTGCCATCAGCGCCGTAAGGAGCAATCAGCCCCAGCATTTT
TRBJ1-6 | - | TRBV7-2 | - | CASSEKVWTPLHF | TGTGCCAGCAGCGAAAAAGTGTGGACACCCCTCCACTTT
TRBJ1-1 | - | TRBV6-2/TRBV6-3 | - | CASSPGTRRYTEAFF | TGTGCCAGCAGCCCCGGGACCAGGAGGTATACTGAAGCTTTCTTT
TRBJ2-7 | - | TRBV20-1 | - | CRAKGWGTYEQYF | TGCAGAGCCAAAGGATGGGGAACCTACGAGCAGTACTTC
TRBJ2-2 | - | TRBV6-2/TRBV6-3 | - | CASSYVGGALVGELFF | TGTGCCAGCAGTTACGTGGGGGGCGCCCTGGTCGGGGAGCTGTTTTTT
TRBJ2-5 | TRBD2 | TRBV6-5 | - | CASRSGGAVETQYF | TGTGCCAGCAGGAGCGGGGGGGCGGTAGAGACCCAGTACTTC
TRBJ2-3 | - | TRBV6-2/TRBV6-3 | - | CACSYLGMAQYF | TGTGCCTGCAGTTACTTGGGGATGGCGCAGTATTTT
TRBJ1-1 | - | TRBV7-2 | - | CASSLEYGEGTEAFF | TGTGCCAGCAGCTTAGAGTACGGAGAGGGAACTGAAGCTTTCTTT
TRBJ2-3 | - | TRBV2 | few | CASEPGFPDTQYF | TGTGCCAGCGAACCAGGATTTCCAGATACGCAGTATTTT
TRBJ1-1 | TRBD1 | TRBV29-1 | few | CSVEGFGTENTEAFF | TGCAGCGTTGAAGGATTCGGGACAGAGAACACTGAAGCTTTCTTT
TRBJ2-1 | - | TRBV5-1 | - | CASSFYGVDEQFF | TGCGCCAGCAGCTTTTACGGCGTTGATGAGCAGTTCTTC
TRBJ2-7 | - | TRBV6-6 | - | CASSYSATLNPSEQYF | TGTGCCAGCAGTTACTCCGCGACCCTAAACCCAAGCGAGCAGTACTTC
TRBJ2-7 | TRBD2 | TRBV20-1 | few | CSARDRGTSGGNLHEQYF | TGCAGTGCTAGAGATCGGGGGACTAGCGGGGGGAATCTCCACGAGCAGTACTTC
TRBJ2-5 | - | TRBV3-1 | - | CASSQDKGAKRPPIRYF | TGTGCCAGCAGCCAAGATAAAGGAGCTAAGAGACCCCCGATCCGGTACTTC
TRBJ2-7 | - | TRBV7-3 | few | CASSSVGGPTSEQYF | TGTGCCAGCAGCTCAGTCGGGGGGCCCACCTCCGAGCAGTACTTC
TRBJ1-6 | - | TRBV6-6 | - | CASTLLAGSPDSPLHF | TGTGCCAGCACCCTCCTGGCAGGGTCCCCTGATTCACCCCTCCACTTT
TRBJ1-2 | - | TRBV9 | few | CASSPRHEGYGYTF | TGTGCCAGCAGCCCCCGCCATGAGGGCTATGGCTACACCTTC
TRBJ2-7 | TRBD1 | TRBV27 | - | CASSSPRQGLGYEQYF | TGTGCCAGCAGTTCCCCTCGACAGGGCTTGGGCTACGAGCAGTACTTC
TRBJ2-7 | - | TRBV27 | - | CASSQGLQEPYEQYF | TGTGCCAGCAGTCAGGGCCTTCAGGAGCCCTACGAGCAGTACTTC
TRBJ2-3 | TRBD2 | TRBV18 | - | CASSPLSLAGGQYSTDTQYF | TGTGCCAGCTCACCCCTGTCTCTAGCGGGGGGCCAATATAGCACAGATACGCAGTATTTT
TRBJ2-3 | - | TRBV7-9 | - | CTSSLGPPEKYF | TGTACCAGCAGCTTAGGCCCTCCAGAAAAGTATTTT
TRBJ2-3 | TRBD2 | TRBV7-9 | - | CASSRGLDSTDTQYF | TGTGCCAGCAGCCGAGGACTAGATAGCACAGATACGCAGTATTTT
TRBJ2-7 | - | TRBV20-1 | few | CSASGGRDYEQYF | TGCAGTGCTAGTGGTGGCAGGGACTACGAGCAGTACTTC
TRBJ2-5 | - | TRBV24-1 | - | CATSDVRSGETQYF | TGTGCCACCAGTGATGTCAGGTCTGGGGAGACCCAGTACTTC
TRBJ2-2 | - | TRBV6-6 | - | CASSQTVNTGELFF | TGTGCCAGCAGTCAGACAGTGAACACCGGGGAGCTGTTTTTT
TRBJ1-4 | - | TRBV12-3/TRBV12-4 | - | CASSSAVYRDEKLFF | TGTGCCAGCAGTTCCGCAGTATACCGGGATGAAAAACTGTTTTTT
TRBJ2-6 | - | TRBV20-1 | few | CSARDRVRGSSGANVLTF | TGCAGTGCTAGAGATCGGGTTAGGGGAAGCTCTGGGGCCAACGTCCTGACTTTC
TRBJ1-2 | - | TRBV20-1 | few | CSARDTRTPGGYTF | TGCAGTGCTAGAGACACTAGGACCCCTGGAGGCTACACCTTC
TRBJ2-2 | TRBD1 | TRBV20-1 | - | CSARPPGQVNTGELFF | TGCAGTGCTAGACCTCCGGGACAGGTGAACACCGGGGAGCTGTTTTTT